What follows is one T cell receptor beta chain and its context. Its target is not known. This sample was taken from a study of OX40 agonist ivuxolimab in advanced cancers. Whole-study results and caveats: Some of the lowest clonal expansion was seen in partial responders at 0.1-3.0 mg/kg.

TCRdb keeps only in-frame clones here, not all; method: immunoSEQ multiplex PCR. The sample records tens of thousands of clones, over 75% being singletons. CDR1 is DFQATT, CDR2 SNEGSKA, per germline (reference sequence). V lost 4 bases, J lost 5 bases, and 9 bases lay in between. The CDR3 has 11 residues. The J gene is TRBJ2-7, the V gene TRBV20-1; D is unresolved. The TCR was taken from an adult with an advanced solid tumor such as melanoma, head and neck, liver or kidney cancer. The source material was CD4+ or CD8+ T cells sorted from blood, sampled in a trial of the OX40 agonist ivuxolimab. In nucleotides, the CDR3 is TGCAGTGCTATGGGGTTAAACGAGCAGTACTTC. Protein product: CSAMGLNEQYF.